The present entry profiles one TCR beta chain with its context. The antigen is undetermined. It was by 5'RACE template switching with UMIs that TCR beta cDNA was made. From the 5' RACE reads, TCRdb lists one entry per CDR3 protein and no DNA. The repertoire table contains some 450,000 distinct CDR3 sequences. The data belong to a study of T cells expressing NK-cell markers. Study summary: The authors sequenced eight donors, of whom seven were HCMV-seropositive and one was seronegative. Study outcomes and limitations: Of CD8+ T cells, 1.0-7.0% belonged to dominant NKG2C+ clonotypes in five or six donors.

The sequence was collected from a woman aged 18-70 years in good health. Sequenced: blood T cells: a sorted CD56 or NKG2C T cell subset, CD4+ or CD8+ T cells, or bulk PBMC T cells (not recorded which).

The CDR3: CASSPGTGEAFF. V and J are TRBV7-2 and TRBJ1-1; the TCRdb D gene call, TRBD1, has no DNA to confirm it. Germline CDR1 and CDR2: SGHTA and FQGNSA. The CDR3 loop spans 12 amino acids. Complete variable domain (other parts from reference TRBV7-2 and TRBJ1-1): GAGVSQSPSNKVTEKGKDVELRCDPISGHTALYWYRQSLGQGLEFLIYFQGNSAPDKSGLPSDRFSAERTGGSVSTLTIQRTQQEDSAVYLCASSPGTGEAFFGQGTRLTVV.